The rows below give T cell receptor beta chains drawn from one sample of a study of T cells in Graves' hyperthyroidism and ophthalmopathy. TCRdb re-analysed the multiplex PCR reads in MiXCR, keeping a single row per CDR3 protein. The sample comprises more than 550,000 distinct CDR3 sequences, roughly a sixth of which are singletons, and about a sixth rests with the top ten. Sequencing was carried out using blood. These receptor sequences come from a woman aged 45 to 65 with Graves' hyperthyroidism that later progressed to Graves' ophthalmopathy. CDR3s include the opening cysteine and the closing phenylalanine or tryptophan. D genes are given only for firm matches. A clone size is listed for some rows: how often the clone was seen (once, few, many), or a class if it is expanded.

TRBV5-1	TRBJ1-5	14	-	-	TGCGCCAGCAGCTTGGAAGGTCTCAATGAGCCCCAGCATTTT	CASSLEGLNEPQHF
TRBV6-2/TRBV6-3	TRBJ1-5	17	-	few	TGTGCCAGCAGTTACTCGGGCCACATGACAGGCAATCAGCCCCAGCATTTT	CASSYSGHMTGNQPQHF
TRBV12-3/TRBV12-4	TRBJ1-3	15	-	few	TGTGCCAGCACCTCGCTTGGACAGACTGGAAACACCATATATTTT	CASTSLGQTGNTIYF
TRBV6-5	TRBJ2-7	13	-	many	TGTGCCAGCAGTTACGTAACAGCTGGCGAGCAGTACTTC	CASSYVTAGEQYF
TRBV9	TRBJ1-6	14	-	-	TGTGCCAGCAGCGTCAATACAGGAACCTATCACCTCCACTTT	CASSVNTGTYHLHF
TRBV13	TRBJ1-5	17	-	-	TGTGCCAGCAGCTTATCACGACAGCCAAATAGCAATCAGCCCCAGCATTTT	CASSLSRQPNSNQPQHF
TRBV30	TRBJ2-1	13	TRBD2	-	TGTGCCCGAAATAGCGGGGGTTACAATGAGCAGTTCTTC	CARNSGGYNEQFF
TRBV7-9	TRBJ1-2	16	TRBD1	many	TGTGCCAGCAGCTCCCCCCAGATCAGGGGGCGAAGTGGCTACACCTTC	CASSSPQIRGRSGYTF
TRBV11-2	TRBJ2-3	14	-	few	TGTGCCAGCATGCCGATGGGCAGGGGTGATACGCAGTATTTT	CASMPMGRGDTQYF
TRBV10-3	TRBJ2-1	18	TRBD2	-	TGTGCCATCAGACCGGGACTAGCGGGTAGGGGGGGCATCAATGAGCAGTTCTTC	CAIRPGLAGRGGINEQFF
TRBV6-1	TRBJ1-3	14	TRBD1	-	TGTGCCAGCAAAATGGGACAGACTGGAAACACCATATATTTT	CASKMGQTGNTIYF
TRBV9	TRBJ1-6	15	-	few	TGTGCCAGCAGCACGCTCCCGGGAGATAATTCACCCCTCCACTTT	CASSTLPGDNSPLHF
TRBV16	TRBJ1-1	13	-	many	TGTGCCAGCAGCCAATCCGCAGGCGCTGAAGCTTTCTTT	CASSQSAGAEAFF
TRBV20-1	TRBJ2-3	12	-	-	TGCAGTTCGTGGCGGCCCACAGATACGCAGTATTTT	CSSWRPTDTQYF